This TCR beta chain was recovered during a study of siplizumab effects on memory and regulatory T cells. The mixed lymphocyte reaction cells were cocultured at 37°C for around 6 days. Mixed at 1:1 were responder PBMCs labelled with CFSE and stimulator PBMCs labelled with Violet Dye. This clone turned up a few times. Its antigen remains unidentified. Repertoires were generated with immunoSEQ multiplex PCR, while TCRdb's copy carries only in-frame clones and drops some. Of about 7,800 clones listed, about 35% are singletons. Overall study results and limits: Unstimulated naive T cells seemed to show more diversity than memory cells did, and they also seemed to be among the major contributors to the alloresponse.

CDR1 and CDR2 from the germline V gene are SGDLS and YYNGEE. The CDR3 has 13 residues. Trimming pared 4 bases from V and 2 bases from J, leaving 9 bases between. What was sequenced was CFSE-low (dividing) CD8+ T cells sorted from an allogeneic mixed lymphocyte reaction. The origin of this receptor is a human donor in good health; the cells came from an allogeneic mixed lymphocyte reaction. The chain is built from TRBV9 and TRBJ1-2; D uncertain. CDR3: CASSLGQNYGYTF. The CDR3 DNA reads as TGTGCCAGCAGCCTAGGGCAGAACTATGGCTACACCTTC.